The 27 T cell receptor beta chains given below trace back to one sample, sequenced in a study of T cell responses to AZD1222 COVID-19 vaccine. TCRdb's table, derived via immunoSEQ multiplex PCR, lists solely in-frame clones and lacks some. Of around 70,000 clones in the sample, around 84% were seen once. The material was peripheral blood, obtained on day 0 of AZD1222 vaccination. The receptors derive from an adult in good health.

This clone was seen a few times. This rearrangement joins TRBV5-4 to TRBJ2-1; 8 nucleotides match TRBD2. The CDR3 contains 16 residues. Germline assignment: CDR1 SGHNT and CDR2 YYREEE (reference sequence). The junction had 10 bases not matched to a gene; V was cut back by 4 bases and J by 4 bases. The CDR3 nucleotides read TGTGCCAGCAGCCCTGAGGGACTAGATTATTACAATGAGCAGTTCTTC. This translates into CASSPEGLDYYNEQFF.

The chain is built from TRBV9 and TRBJ1-3; D is ambiguous. Germline CDR1 is SGDLS and CDR2 is YYNGEE. The V end was cut by 4 bases, the J end by 0 bases, with 11 bases between. CDR3 size: 15 residues. In DNA form, the CDR3 reads TGTGCCAGCAGCATGGGGTGGTCCTCTGGAAACACCATATATTTT. It encodes CASSMGWSSGNTIYF.

The rearrangement links TRBV3-1 (or the pseudogene TRBV3-2) to TRBJ2-7; D is undetermined. The CDR3 is 14 amino acids. Germline lookup yields CDR1 LGHDT and CDR2 YNNKEL (reference sequence). V was trimmed by 0 bases and J by 3 bases, leaving 9 bases between them. The CDR3 spells CASSQDPLVYEQYF. The CDR3, as DNA: TGTGCCAGCAGCCAAGATCCCCTAGTCTACGAGCAGTACTTC.

The chain carries TRBV6-5 and TRBJ2-2; D not resolved. V lost 7 bases and J 9 bases, leaving 12 bases between the germline ends. Germline loops: CDR1 MNHEY, CDR2 SVGAGI. The CDR3 contains 12 residues. The CDR3 here is CASTPSHRELFF. The CDR3 nucleotides read TGTGCCAGCACCCCGTCCCACCGGGAGCTGTTTTTT.

The chain is built from TRBV19 and TRBJ1-1, with D maybe TRBD1 (6 bases). Per the germline V gene, CDR1 is LNHDA and CDR2 is SQIVND (reference sequence). Trimming took off 4 bases at V and 5 bases at J, with 11 bases between the two ends. The CDR3 contains 13 residues. The CDR3: CASSTQGRTEAFF. For the CDR3, the DNA is TGTGCCAGTAGTACGCAGGGGCGAACTGAAGCTTTCTTT.

A few counts support this clone. The chain is built from TRBV4-1 and TRBJ2-7; no clear D. The CDR3 is made up of 15 amino acids. The V end was cut by 0 bases, the J end by 3 bases, with 12 bases between. Per the germline V gene, CDR1 is MGHRA and CDR2 is YSYEKL. CDR3 protein: CASSQDRNTHYEQYF. The CDR3 coding sequence is TGCGCCAGCAGCCAAGACAGGAACACCCACTACGAGCAGTACTTC.

This chain joins TRBV20-1 and TRBJ2-3; TRBD2 aligns across 10 bases. There are 14 residues in the CDR3. V was pared by 3 bases and J by 8 bases, with 8 bases of the junction left unmatched. Germline CDR1 reads DFQATT; CDR2 reads SNEGSKA (reference sequence). CDR3 sequence (DNA): TGCAGTGCTAGTCTAGCGGGGGCCAGAGGTACGCAGTATTTT. Translated, it gives CSASLAGARGTQYF.

The chain couples TRBV19 to TRBJ1-2; weak D call: TRBD1 (6 bases). V was pared by 4 bases and J by 5 bases, with 17 bases between. The CDR3 is 15 residues long. Germline values: CDR1 LNHDA, CDR2 SQIVND (reference sequence). CDR3 residues: CASSTGGGQLYGYTF. CDR3 in DNA: TGTGCCAGTAGTACTGGCGGCGGACAGCTTTATGGCTACACCTTC.

The V gene is TRBV6-5, the J gene TRBJ1-5, with a weak D call TRBD1 (5 bases). The CDR3 contains 14 residues. Between the trimmed V and J ends, which lost 5 bases and 7 bases, there was a span of 15 bases. CDR1 is MNHEY and CDR2 is SVGAGI in the germline V gene. CDR3 loop: CASSNAGVGQPQHF. In DNA form, the CDR3 reads TGTGCCAGCAGTAACGCGGGGGTAGGCCAGCCCCAGCATTTT.

This sequence joins TRBV7-7 and TRBJ2-2, with 7 bases that match TRBD2. CDR3 length: 15 amino acids. Germline V gene data show CDR1 as SSHAT and CDR2 as FNYEAQ (reference sequence). CDR3 residues: CATGLPGGNTGELFF. The CDR3 nucleotides read TGTGCTACGGGGCTCCCGGGGGGAAACACCGGGGAGCTGTTTTTT.

This chain links TRBV6-4 with TRBJ2-3; 8 nucleotides line up with TRBD2. This CDR3 has 16 residues. Germline V CDR1 and CDR2: MRHNA, SNTAGT. V gave up 4 bases and J gave up 0 bases; unmatched junction bases: 6. The CDR3 nucleotides are TGTGCCAGCAGTGTAAGCGGGGGAGCGAGCACAGATACGCAGTATTTT. As protein: CASSVSGGASTDTQYF.

V is TRBV6-2 or TRBV6-3 and J is TRBJ2-5; TRBD1 or TRBD2 may be the D gene (6 bases each). Germline CDR1 and CDR2: MNHEY and SVGEGT. The ends were cut back, 5 bases at V and 7 bases at J, with 14 bases in the middle. The CDR3 runs 13 residues. The CDR3 loop reads CASSGYREATQYF. In DNA form, the CDR3 reads TGTGCCAGCAGTGGATACAGGGAGGCGACCCAGTACTTC.

This chain joins TRBV11-2 and TRBJ2-7; maybe TRBD2 (5 bases). Trimming shortened V by 1 base and J by 6 bases, and 7 bases separated the two germline ends. Per germline, CDR1 SGHAT and CDR2 FQNNGV. The CDR3 has 12 residues. CDR3 region: CASSLGGSEQYF. The CDR3 DNA sequence: TGTGCCAGCAGCTTAGGAGGGAGCGAGCAGTACTTC.

CDR3 loop: CASSLGPRSYEQYF. The CDR3 DNA follows: TGTGCCAGCAGCTTAGGGCCCAGGTCCTACGAGCAGTACTTC. This rearrangement joins TRBV7-3 to TRBJ2-7; D gene unclear. The germline V and J ends were trimmed by 2 bases and 1 base, with 9 bases remaining between them. Germline V gene lookup returns CDR1 SGHTA and CDR2 FQGTGA. The CDR3 contains 14 residues.

The chain recombines TRBV11-2 with TRBJ1-4, with TRBD1 matching 7 bases. The germline CDR1 and CDR2 sequences are SGHAT and FQNNGV. This CDR3 has 15 amino acids. V trimming: 5 bases; J trimming: 1 base; junction bases outside the gene matches: 4. The DNA of the CDR3 is TGTGCCAGCAGCGCGGCAGGGGGAACTAATGAAAAACTGTTTTTT. The encoded protein is CASSAAGGTNEKLFF.

This clone rates as medium-sized. A read error may account for a junction end that differs from germline. V usage is TRBV9 and J usage is TRBJ2-4, with 7 bases fitting TRBD1. CDR1 SGDLS and CDR2 YYNGEE come from the germline V gene. The CDR3 runs to 12 residues. In nucleotides, the CDR3 is TGTGCCAGCAGTCTCGACAGGGAAACTGGGGACTTC. Translation: CASSLDRETGDF.

This clone occurred once. The rearrangement links TRBV2 to TRBJ2-2, with D perhaps matching TRBD2 (5 bases). The CDR3 has 14 residues. Germline values: CDR1 SNHLY, CDR2 FYNNEI. V was pared by 4 bases and J by 4 bases, with 10 bases between. The CDR3 DNA reads TGTGCCAGCAGTGCAACTAGTTTCACCGGGGAGCTGTTTTTT. This translates into CASSATSFTGELFF.

The V gene is TRBV7-9, the J gene TRBJ1-1, with 8 bases matching TRBD1. Per germline, CDR1 SEHNR and CDR2 FQNEAQ (reference sequence). The CDR3 covers 16 residues. J lost 0 bases, V lost 5 bases, and 8 bases had no gene match. CDR3 coding DNA: TGTGCCAGCAGCCCCTCCCGACAGGGGATGAACACTGAAGCTTTCTTT. Translation gives CASSPSRQGMNTEAFF. Based on the CDR3 plus reference TRBV7-9 and TRBJ1-1, the full variable domain is DTGVSQNPRHKITKRGQNVTFRCDPISEHNRLYWYRQTLGQGPEFLTYFQNEAQLEKSRLLSDRFSAERPKGSFSTLEIQRTEQGDSAMYLCASSPSRQGMNTEAFFGQGTRLTVV.

The rearrangement uses TRBV3-1 (or the pseudogene TRBV3-2) and TRBJ2-7; D is possibly TRBD2 (6 bases). The germline V and J ends were trimmed by 8 bases and 3 bases, with 17 bases remaining between them. CDR1 is LGHDT, CDR2 YNNKEL, per germline (reference sequence). The CDR3 spans 14 residues. The CDR3, as DNA: TGTGCCAGCGGGGCGAGGGGAGGAATCTACGAGCAGTACTTC. This encodes CASGARGGIYEQYF.

This clone came up once. The genes are TRBV7-9 and TRBJ2-5; D remains ambiguous. Trimming pared 5 bases from V and 4 bases from J, leaving 5 bases between. There are 11 residues in the CDR3. In germline, CDR1 is SEHNR, CDR2 FQNEAQ (reference sequence). The CDR3 loop is CASSRVETQYF. The CDR3 nucleotides read TGTGCCAGCAGCCGTGTAGAGACCCAGTACTTC. Full variable domain (remainder filled in from reference TRBV7-9 and TRBJ2-5): DTGVSQNPRHKITKRGQNVTFRCDPISEHNRLYWYRQTLGQGPEFLTYFQNEAQLEKSRLLSDRFSAERPKGSFSTLEIQRTEQGDSAMYLCASSRVETQYFGPGTRLLVL.

V is TRBV5-1 and J is TRBJ2-7, with D perhaps TRBD1 (5 bases). V gave up 2 bases and J gave up 2 bases, with 8 bases separating them. Germline CDR1 is SGHRS and CDR2 is YFSETQ. This CDR3 is built from 13 residues. CDR3 DNA sequence: TGCGCCAGCAGCTTAACAGGCCCCTACGAGCAGTACTTC. As protein: CASSLTGPYEQYF.

The chain recombines TRBV5-5 with TRBJ2-1; 11 bases match TRBD2. Unmatched junction bases numbered 7, after V lost 4 bases and J lost 1 base. Germline V lookup: CDR1 SGHKS, CDR2 YYEKEE (reference sequence). The CDR3 runs 17 residues. Here the CDR3 reads CASSPTSGSTSYNEQFF. As DNA, the CDR3 is TGTGCCAGCAGCCCAACTAGCGGGAGTACTTCCTACAATGAGCAGTTCTTC.

The chain uses TRBV5-1 and TRBJ2-7; maybe TRBD1 (6 bases). The V end was cut by 4 bases, the J end by 0 bases, with 14 bases between. Germline CDR1 is SGHRS and CDR2 is YFSETQ. There are 15 residues in the CDR3. This chain's CDR3 is CASSPPPGASYEQYF. As DNA, the CDR3 is TGCGCCAGCAGCCCACCTCCAGGGGCCTCCTACGAGCAGTACTTC.

V usage is TRBV29-1 and J usage is TRBJ1-1, with a possible D match to TRBD1 (6 bases). The CDR3 sequence is 14 residues long. Germline V gene sequence: CDR1 SQVTM, CDR2 ANQGSEA. Trimming stripped 3 bases from V and 4 bases from J, with 15 bases between. CDR3: CSVEQWQGGTEAFF. The CDR3 nucleotides read TGCAGCGTTGAGCAGTGGCAAGGGGGCACTGAAGCTTTCTTT.

The table lists this clone with a count of one. V is TRBV5-4 and J is TRBJ2-5; 10 bases align to TRBD1. Germline CDR1 SGHNT, CDR2 YYREEE (reference sequence). CDR3 size: 15 residues. V dropped 6 bases and J dropped 7; count of bases not matched to a gene: 12. The CDR3 protein is CASTYRRQGATTQYF. In DNA, the CDR3 is TGTGCCAGCACCTACAGACGACAGGGGGCGACGACCCAGTACTTC.

V gene TRBV6-5 combines with J gene TRBJ2-3, with 7 bases aligning to TRBD2. Losses at the gene ends were 8 bases for V and 0 bases for J; bases not matched to a gene: 2. The length of the CDR3 is 13 residues. From germline, CDR1 is MNHEY and CDR2 SVGAGI. The CDR3 reads CASLAASTDTQYF. CDR3 coding DNA: TGTGCCAGCCTAGCGGCGAGCACAGATACGCAGTATTTT.

This rearrangement joins TRBV6-5 to TRBJ2-1, with D hard to call. Trimming cost V 7 bases and J 8 bases, with 15 bases left between them. CDR1 is MNHEY, CDR2 SVGAGI, per germline. CDR3 size: 13 residues. The CDR3 region has the DNA TGTGCCAGCAAACCTCAGGCAAGGGATGAGCAGTTCTTC. It specifies CASKPQARDEQFF.